The clone carrying this TCR beta chain appeared a single time. This entry belongs to a study of blood T cell repertoires in COVID-19. The overall study: Samples came from the United States, Italy and Spain, spanning acute and convalescent COVID-19. PBMCs, B-cell-depleted T cells, or T cells were the source of the cDNA or gDNA that made up the material.

Study processing details: Estimated nucleated cell counts came from reference gene primer amplification. Profiled with immunoSEQ multiplex PCR; TCRdb holds only in-frame clones, not every one. V, J and clone size were drawn from that table, and D and trimming were deduced from the DNA. The table lists roughly 220,000 clones, around 83% of them singletons, with around 8% in the top ten. CDR1 and CDR2 (germline): MDHEN, SYDVKM. This CDR3 is built from 15 residues. V shed 5 bases and J shed 7 bases, with 18 bases lying between them. The genes are TRBV28 and TRBJ1-5; D may be TRBD1 (6 bases). Sample: peripheral blood. The sequence derives from a woman at least 80 years old with COVID-19, enrolled during active disease. The CDR3 coding sequence is TGTGCCAGCAGTGAATTGACAGGCCAACGACAGCCCCAGCATTTT. Protein sequence: CASSELTGQRQPQHF.